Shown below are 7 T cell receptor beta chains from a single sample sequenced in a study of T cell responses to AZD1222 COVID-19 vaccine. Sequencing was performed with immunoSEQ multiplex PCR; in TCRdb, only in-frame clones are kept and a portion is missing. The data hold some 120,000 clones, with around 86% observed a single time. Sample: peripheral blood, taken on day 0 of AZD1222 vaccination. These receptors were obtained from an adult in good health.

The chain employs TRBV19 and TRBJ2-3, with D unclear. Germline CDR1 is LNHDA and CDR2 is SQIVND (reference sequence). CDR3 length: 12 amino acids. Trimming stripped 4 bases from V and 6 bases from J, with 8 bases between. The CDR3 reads CASSSGSDTQYF. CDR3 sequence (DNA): TGTGCCAGTAGTAGTGGGTCGGATACGCAGTATTTT. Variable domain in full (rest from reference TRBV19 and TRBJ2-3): DGGITQSPKYLFRKEGQNVTLSCEQNLNHDAMYWYRQDPGQGLRLIYYSQIVNDFQKGDIAEGYSVSREKKESFPLTVTSAQKNPTAFYLCASSSGSDTQYFGPGTRLTVL.

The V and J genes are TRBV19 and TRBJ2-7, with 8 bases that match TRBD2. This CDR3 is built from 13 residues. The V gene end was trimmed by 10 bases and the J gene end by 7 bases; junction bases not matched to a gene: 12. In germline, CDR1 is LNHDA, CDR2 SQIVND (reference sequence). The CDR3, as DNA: TGTGCCACGTCCCGGGAGGGCTTGCGGGAGCAGTACTTC. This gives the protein CATSREGLREQYF. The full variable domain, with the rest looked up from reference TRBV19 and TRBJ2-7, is DGGITQSPKYLFRKEGQNVTLSCEQNLNHDAMYWYRQDPGQGLRLIYYSQIVNDFQKGDIAEGYSVSREKKESFPLTVTSAQKNPTAFYLCATSREGLREQYFGPGTRLTVT.

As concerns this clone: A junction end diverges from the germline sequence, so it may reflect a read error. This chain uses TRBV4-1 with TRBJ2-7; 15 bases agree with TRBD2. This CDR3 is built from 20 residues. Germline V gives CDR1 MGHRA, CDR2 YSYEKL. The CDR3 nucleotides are TGCGCCAGCAGCCAAGATCTGAGCTGGACTAGCGGGAGGGGAAGTGGCTTGATAGACTTC. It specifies CASSQDLSWTSGRGSGLIDF.

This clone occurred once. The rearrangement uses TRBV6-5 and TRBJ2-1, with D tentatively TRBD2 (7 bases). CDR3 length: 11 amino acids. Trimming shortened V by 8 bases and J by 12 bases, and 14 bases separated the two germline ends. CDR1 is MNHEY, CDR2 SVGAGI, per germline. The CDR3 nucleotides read TGTGCCAGCCTAGGGGGGGGGCGGCAGTTCTTC. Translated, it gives CASLGGGRQFF.

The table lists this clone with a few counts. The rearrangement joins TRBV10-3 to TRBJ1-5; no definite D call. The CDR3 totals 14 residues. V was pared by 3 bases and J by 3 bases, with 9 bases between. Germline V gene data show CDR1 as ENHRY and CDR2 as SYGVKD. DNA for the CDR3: TGTGCCATCAGTGAAAGAGAGAACAATCAGCCCCAGCATTTT. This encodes CAISERENNQPQHF.

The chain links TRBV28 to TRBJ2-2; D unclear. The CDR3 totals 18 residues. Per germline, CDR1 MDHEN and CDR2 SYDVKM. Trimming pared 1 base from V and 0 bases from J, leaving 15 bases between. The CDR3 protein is CASSLFVWEDSNTGELFF. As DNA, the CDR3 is TGTGCCAGCAGTTTATTCGTATGGGAAGACTCGAACACCGGGGAGCTGTTTTTT. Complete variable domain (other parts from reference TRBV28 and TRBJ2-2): DVKVTQSSRYLVKRTGEKVFLECVQDMDHENMFWYRQDPGLGLRLIYFSYDVKMKEKGDIPEGYSVSREKKERFSLILESASTNQTSMYLCASSLFVWEDSNTGELFFGEGSRLTVL.

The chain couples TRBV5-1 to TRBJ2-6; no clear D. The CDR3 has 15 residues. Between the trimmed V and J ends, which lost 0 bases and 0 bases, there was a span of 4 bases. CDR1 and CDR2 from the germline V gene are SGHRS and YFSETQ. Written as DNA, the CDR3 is TGCGCCAGCAGCTTGGGGAACTCTGGGGCCAACGTCCTGACTTTC. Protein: CASSLGNSGANVLTF.